This TCR beta chain was sequenced during a study of response to subunit inactivated influenza vaccine. Study findings and constraints: New T cells are recruited in small numbers by each seasonal influenza vaccination, according to the authors' suggestion.

With 2 bases clipped from V and 3 bases from J, the junction kept 8 bases outside the gene matches. CDR3 size: 16 residues. The germline gives CDR1 KGHSH, CDR2 LQKENI. For this clonotype: Its antigen is as yet unknown.

TCRdb re-derived calls from the RT-PCR reads in MiXCR, one entry per CDR3 protein. The table shows hundreds of thousands of distinct CDR3 sequences, with about 15% occurring only once. This rearrangement joins TRBV18 to TRBJ2-7, with TRBD1 matching 9 bases. The TCR was taken from a man over 45 who received an inactivated influenza vaccine. This material consisted of PBMCs from blood, taken 12 days after vaccination. CDR3 bases: TGTGCCAGCTCACCAATTCCCGGGACAGGGCGCTACGAGCAGTACTTC. Amino acid sequence: CASSPIPGTGRYEQYF. Complete variable domain (other parts from reference TRBV18 and TRBJ2-7): NAGVMQNPRHLVRRRGQEARLRCSPMKGHSHVYWYRQLPEEGLKFMVYLQKENIIDESGMPKERFSAEFPKEGPSILRIQQVVRGDSAAYFCASSPIPGTGRYEQYFGPGTRLTVT.